Reported below is one T cell receptor (beta chain). The ends were cut back, 8 bases at V and 7 bases at J, with 15 bases in the middle. Looked up from germline, CDR1 is MNHEY and CDR2 is SVGAGI. This CDR3 has 13 residues. The sample belongs to a study of blood T cell repertoires in COVID-19. Study overall: COVID-19 samples collected from the United States, Italy and Spain covered acute and convalescent phases.

Sequenced by immunoSEQ multiplex PCR; TCRdb stores in-frame clones only, minus some. The profile shows about 140,000 clones, about 80% of them singletons. Sample: peripheral blood. The receptor was derived from a man between 45 and 60 years old with acute or convalescent COVID-19. The chain combines TRBV6-5 with TRBJ2-1, with TRBD2 as a possible D gene (6 bases). CDR3 DNA: TGTGCCAGCGCACTCGGGGGTGTAAATGAGCAGTTCTTC. Encoded protein: CASALGGVNEQFF.